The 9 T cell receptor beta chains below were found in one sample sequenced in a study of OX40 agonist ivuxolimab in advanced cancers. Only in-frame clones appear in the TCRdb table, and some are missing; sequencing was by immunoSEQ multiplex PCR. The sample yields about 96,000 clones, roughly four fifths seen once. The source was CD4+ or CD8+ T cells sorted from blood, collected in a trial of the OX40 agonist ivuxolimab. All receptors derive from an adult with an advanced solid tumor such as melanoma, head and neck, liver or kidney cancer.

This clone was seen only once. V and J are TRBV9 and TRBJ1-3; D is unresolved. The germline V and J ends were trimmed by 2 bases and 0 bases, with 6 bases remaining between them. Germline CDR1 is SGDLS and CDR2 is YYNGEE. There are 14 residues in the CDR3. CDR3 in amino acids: CASSVYSSGNTIYF. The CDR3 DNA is TGTGCCAGCAGCGTCTACAGCTCTGGAAACACCATATATTTT.

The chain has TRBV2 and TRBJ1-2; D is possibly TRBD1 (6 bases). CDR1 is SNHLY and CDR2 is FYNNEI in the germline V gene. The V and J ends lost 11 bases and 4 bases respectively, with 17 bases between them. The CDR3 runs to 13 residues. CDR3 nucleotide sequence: TGTGCCGGCCGCGGGGGCAGGTCCTATGGCTACACCTTC. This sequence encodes CAGRGGRSYGYTF.

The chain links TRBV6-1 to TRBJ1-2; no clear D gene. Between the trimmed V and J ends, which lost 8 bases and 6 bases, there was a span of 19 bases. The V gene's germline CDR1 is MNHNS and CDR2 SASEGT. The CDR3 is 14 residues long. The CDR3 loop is CASAGEWGLDGYTF. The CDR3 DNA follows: TGTGCCAGCGCCGGTGAGTGGGGTCTGGATGGCTACACCTTC.

The CDR3 DNA follows: TGTGCCAGTAGTATAGACCAGGGTCTCAGGGCCAAAAACATTCAGTACTTC. It is translated as CASSIDQGLRAKNIQYF. The chain employs TRBV19 and TRBJ2-4; possibly TRBD1 for D (5 bases). The CDR3 is 17 amino acids. Per germline, CDR1 LNHDA and CDR2 SQIVND (reference sequence). With 0 bases removed from V and 1 base from J, the gap between germline ends came to 13 bases.

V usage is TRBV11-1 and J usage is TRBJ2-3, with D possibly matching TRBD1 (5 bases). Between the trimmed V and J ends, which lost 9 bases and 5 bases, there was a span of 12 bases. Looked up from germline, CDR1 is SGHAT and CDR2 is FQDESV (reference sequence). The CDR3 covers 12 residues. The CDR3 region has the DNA TGTGCCAGTATGGGGCGTAAAGATACGCAGTATTTT. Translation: CASMGRKDTQYF.

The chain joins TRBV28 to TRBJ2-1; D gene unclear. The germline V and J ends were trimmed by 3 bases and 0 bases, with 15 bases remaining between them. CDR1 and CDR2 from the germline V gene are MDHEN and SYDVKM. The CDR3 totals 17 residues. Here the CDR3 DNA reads TGTGCCAGCAGTTTGTATTGGAAACGAAGCTCCTACAATGAGCAGTTCTTC. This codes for CASSLYWKRSSYNEQFF.

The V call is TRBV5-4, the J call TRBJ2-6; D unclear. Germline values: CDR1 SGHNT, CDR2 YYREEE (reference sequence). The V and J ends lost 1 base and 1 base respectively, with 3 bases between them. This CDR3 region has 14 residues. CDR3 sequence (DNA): TGTGCCAGCAGCTTGCGTTCTGGGGCCAACGTCCTGACTTTC. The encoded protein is CASSLRSGANVLTF.

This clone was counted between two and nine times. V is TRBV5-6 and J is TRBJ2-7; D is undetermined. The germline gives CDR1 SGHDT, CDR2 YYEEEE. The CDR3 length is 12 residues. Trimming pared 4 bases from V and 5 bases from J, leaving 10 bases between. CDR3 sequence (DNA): TGTGCCAGCAGCCTCCCTGGAGACGAGCAGTACTTC. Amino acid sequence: CASSLPGDEQYF. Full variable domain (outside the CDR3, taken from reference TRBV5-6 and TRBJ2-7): DAGVTQSPTHLIKTRGQQVTLRCSPKSGHDTVSWYQQALGQGPQFIFQYYEEEERQRGNFPDRFSGHQFPNYSSELNVNALLLGDSALYLCASSLPGDEQYFGPGTRLTVT.

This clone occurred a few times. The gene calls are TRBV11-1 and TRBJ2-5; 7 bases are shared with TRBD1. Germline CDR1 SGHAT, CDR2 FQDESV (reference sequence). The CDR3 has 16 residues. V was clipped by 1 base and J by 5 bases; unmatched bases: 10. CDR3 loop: CASSLEGLDRVETQYF. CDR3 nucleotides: TGTGCCAGCAGCTTAGAGGGCCTTGACAGGGTGGAGACCCAGTACTTC.